Given below is one T cell receptor (beta chain) in context. Its antigen is currently unknown. The source of the sample is a study of beta chain features in type 1 diabetes. Study-level points and caveats: The study notes PCR might favor shorter templates equally in patients and controls. All four CD4+ subsets from Type 1 diabetes patients carried moderately but significantly shorter TCRB CDR3s.

This CDR3 has 15 residues. V dropped 0 bases and J dropped 5; count of bases not matched to a gene: 3. Germline CDR1 and CDR2: SGDLS and YYNGEE. cDNA synthesis used the whole RNA isolate, giving expressed TCRB sequences. Clones were read by immunoSEQ multiplex PCR, and TCRdb kept only the in-frame ones, dropping some. Here the sample spans 150,000 or so clones, 9.2% being singletons. The receptor was derived from a man aged 18 to 35 in good health. Sequences were obtained from central memory CD4+ T cells from blood. The chain recombines TRBV9 with TRBJ2-2, with 8 nucleotides matching TRBD1. The CDR3 here is CASSVGGQGTGELFF. The CDR3 DNA reads as TGTGCCAGCAGCGTAGGAGGACAGGGAACCGGGGAGCTGTTTTTT.